This T cell receptor beta chain was identified in a study of cytomegalovirus exposure and HLA in healthy donors. In the study overall: Roughly 179 million T cells yielded approximately 100 million unique TCR beta sequences, as an earlier analysis found. Study results and limitations: A later analysis reportedly identified an Asian-associated ancestry cluster as carrying fewer N-insertions than the approximately 670-donor mean. In vitro experiments confirmed that three CMV-associated chains were specific for CMV antigens.

Despite likely unrecorded immune exposures, the donors were nominally healthy at the time of sampling. Amplification used 60 Vbeta primers and 13 Jbeta primers. Assay: immunoSEQ multiplex PCR; the TCRdb copy retains only in-frame clones and omits some. Among 95,000 to 100,000 clones listed, 75% were seen once. In germline, CDR1 is MDHEN, CDR2 SYDVKM. The CDR3 runs 16 residues. Trimming took off 3 bases at V and 2 bases at J, with 16 bases between the two ends. A remark on this clone: Its antigen is unidentified.

This clonotype was obtained from a man aged 45-65 years in good health and CMV-seronegative. The sequencing input was PBMCs. V is TRBV28 and J is TRBJ2-5; perhaps TRBD1 as D (6 bases). The CDR3 loop is CASSFPRGRGQETQYF. CDR3 in DNA: TGTGCCAGCAGTTTTCCCAGGGGTCGCGGACAAGAGACCCAGTACTTC. Supplemented by reference TRBV28 and TRBJ2-5, the full variable domain reads DVKVTQSSRYLVKRTGEKVFLECVQDMDHENMFWYRQDPGLGLRLIYFSYDVKMKEKGDIPEGYSVSREKKERFSLILESASTNQTSMYLCASSFPRGRGQETQYFGPGTRLLVL.